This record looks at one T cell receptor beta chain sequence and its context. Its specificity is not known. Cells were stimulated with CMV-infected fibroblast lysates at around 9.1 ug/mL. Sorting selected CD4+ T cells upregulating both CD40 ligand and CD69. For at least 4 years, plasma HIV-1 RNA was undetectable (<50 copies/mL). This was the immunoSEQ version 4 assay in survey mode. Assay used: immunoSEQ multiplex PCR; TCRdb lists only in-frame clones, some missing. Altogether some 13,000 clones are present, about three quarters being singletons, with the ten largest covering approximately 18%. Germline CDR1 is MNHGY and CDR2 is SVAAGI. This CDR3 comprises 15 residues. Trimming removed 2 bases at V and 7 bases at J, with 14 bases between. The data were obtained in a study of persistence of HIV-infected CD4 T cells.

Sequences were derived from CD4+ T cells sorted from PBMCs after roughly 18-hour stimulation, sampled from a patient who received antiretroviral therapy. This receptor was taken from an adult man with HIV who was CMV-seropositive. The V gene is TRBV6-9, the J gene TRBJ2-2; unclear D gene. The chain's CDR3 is CASSYMSPYGGELFF. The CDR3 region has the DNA TGTGCCAGCAGTTATATGTCCCCCTACGGCGGGGAGCTGTTTTTT.